This T cell receptor beta chain was documented in a study of shared clonotypes between healthy human individuals. Looking at the study overall: The donor pool was made up of a couple of women and a few men aged 18 to 49.

Germline V gene data show CDR1 as SGHTA and CDR2 as FQGTGA. The CDR3 loop spans 13 amino acids. The V end lost 1 base, the J end lost 1 base, and 3 bases lay between the germline ends. The method was immunoSEQ multiplex PCR; TCRdb's version includes in-frame clones alone and lacks a portion of them. The sample carries more than 150,000 clones, about 66% recorded once. A remark on this clone: Its specificity is not known.

Whole-study results and caveats: It was only blood that was sampled, and tissue repertoires likely differ. The study found roughly 5.3% of naive CD4 clonotypes shared across a few donors.

The chain joins TRBV7-3 to TRBJ2-3, with D unclear. The material sequenced was memory CD4+ T cells sorted from blood. The subset denotes: CD45RA-negative fraction. The TCR originated in a man younger than 40 in good health. CDR3 in amino acids: CASSLSGTDTQYF. The CDR3, as DNA: TGTGCCAGCAGCTTAAGCGGCACAGATACGCAGTATTTT.